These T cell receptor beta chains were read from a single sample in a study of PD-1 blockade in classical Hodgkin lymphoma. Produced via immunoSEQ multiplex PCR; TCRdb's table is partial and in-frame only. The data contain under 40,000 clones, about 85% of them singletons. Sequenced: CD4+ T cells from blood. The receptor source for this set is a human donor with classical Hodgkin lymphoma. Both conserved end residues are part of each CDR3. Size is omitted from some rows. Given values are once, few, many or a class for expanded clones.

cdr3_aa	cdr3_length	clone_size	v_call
CASSSGYYTGIQYF	14	-	TRBV11-1
CASTLRGSDTQYF	13	-	TRBV27
CASSIRAGRYEQYF	14	-	TRBV19
CASSISGQGAGQPQHF	16	-	TRBV19
CASSFSGRAQKYF	13	-	TRBV5-6
CASSLVWEGEAFF	13	-	TRBV5-5
CASSAPGQNWWAVEQFF	17	-	TRBV9
CASSLNRGETQYF	13	few	TRBV6-1
CASTSGGKREQYF	13	-	TRBV7-6
CASRIDSDNEQFF	13	-	TRBV27
CATSRAYTETQYF	13	-	TRBV15
CASSLGLVVADTQYF	15	-	TRBV5-1
CASSPGGTDGDYGYTF	16	-	TRBV9
CASSWGDTSSGNTIYF	16	-	TRBV5-5
CASSWEVRDTIYF	13	-	TRBV7-6
CASSLASSGTYEQYF	15	-	TRBV5-1
CASSPGTLQPETQYF	15	-	TRBV5-1
CAISGAGGRLNTGELFF	17	-	TRBV10-3
CASSPEAGAAPDYGYTF	17	-	TRBV28
CASSLTLPGELFF	13	-	TRBV28
CASSEKYRGLSYNEQFF	17	-	TRBV6-1
CASSPPGGEQYF	12	-	TRBV27
CASSPGAQGGTEAFF	15	-	TRBV18
CASSYSRGEKLFF	13	few	TRBV6-5
CASSPTGHRGHTEAFF	16	-	TRBV27
CASSSANHRNTEAFF	15	-	TRBV18
CASSFDRGVAEAFF	14	-	TRBV5-1
CASSFVAGGDYEQYF	15	-	TRBV7-2
CAISAVDSSRYEAFF	15	few	TRBV10-3
CASSLEGSGNGYTF	14	-	TRBV2
CASSSAAGGYNEQFF	15	-	TRBV5-1
CASTQDLAKNIQYF	14	-	TRBV5-1
CASSLGGTGFSSGAEAFF	18	-	TRBV5-1
CASSTGTGVPYGYTF	15	-	TRBV28
CASSVGGLAGAYNEQFF	17	-	TRBV9
CASSDGGRPWTGELFF	16	-	TRBV6-1
CASSLVGGFETQYF	14	-	TRBV5-1
CASSRPLGTGNTIYF	15	-	TRBV7-8
CASSLRVASYNEQFF	15	-	TRBV7-3
CASSETSGSWETQYF	15	few	TRBV6-1
CSADGTGEGEKLFF	14	-	TRBV29-1
CASSLVRGWDTEAFF	15	-	TRBV11-2
CASISDRTNTEAFF	14	-	TRBV10-2
CASSLEPNEKLFF	13	-	TRBV7-3
CASGSPTSGRAGDTQYF	17	-	TRBV12-5
CAWSVQGGPVGPQHF	15	-	TRBV30
CASSPRAGALETQYF	15	-	TRBV18
CASSPLAGGANEQFF	15	few	TRBV6-5
CASSIDARGFSYNEQFF	17	-	TRBV19
CASREGAGYNEQFF	14	-	TRBV19
CASSSKRDRGLLEQFF	16	once	TRBV7-8
CASSFQTDPSAGQFF	15	-	TRBV7-2
CAISERHGRVRNTEAFF	17	-	TRBV10-3
CASNWDRGIGYTF	13	-	TRBV28
CASSQVPGLAGTGELFF	17	-	TRBV4-2